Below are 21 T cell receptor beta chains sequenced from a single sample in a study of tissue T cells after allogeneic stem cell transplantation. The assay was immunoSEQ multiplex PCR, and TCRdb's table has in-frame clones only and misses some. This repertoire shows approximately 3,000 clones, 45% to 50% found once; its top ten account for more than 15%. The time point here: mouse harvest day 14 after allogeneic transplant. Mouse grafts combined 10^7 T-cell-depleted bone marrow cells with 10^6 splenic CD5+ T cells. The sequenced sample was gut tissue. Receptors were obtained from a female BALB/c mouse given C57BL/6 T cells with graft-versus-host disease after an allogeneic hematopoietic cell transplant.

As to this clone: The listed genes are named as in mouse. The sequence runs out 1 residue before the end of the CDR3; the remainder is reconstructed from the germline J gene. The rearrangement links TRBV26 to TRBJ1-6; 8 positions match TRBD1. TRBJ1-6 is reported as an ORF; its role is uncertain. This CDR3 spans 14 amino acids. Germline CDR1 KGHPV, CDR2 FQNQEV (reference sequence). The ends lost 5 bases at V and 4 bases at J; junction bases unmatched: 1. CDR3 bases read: TGTGCCAGCAGTAGACAGGGGTATAATTCGCCCCTCTAC. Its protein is CASSRQGYNSPLY. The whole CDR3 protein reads CASSRQGYNSPLYF.

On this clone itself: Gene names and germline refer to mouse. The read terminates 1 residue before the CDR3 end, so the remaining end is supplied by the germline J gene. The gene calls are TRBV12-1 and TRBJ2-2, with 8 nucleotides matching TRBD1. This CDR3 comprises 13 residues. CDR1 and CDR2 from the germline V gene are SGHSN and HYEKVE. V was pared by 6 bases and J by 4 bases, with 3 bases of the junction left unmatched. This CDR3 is CASGRGRTGQLYF. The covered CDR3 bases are TGTGCCAGCGGCAGGGGGCGCACCGGGCAGCTCTAC.

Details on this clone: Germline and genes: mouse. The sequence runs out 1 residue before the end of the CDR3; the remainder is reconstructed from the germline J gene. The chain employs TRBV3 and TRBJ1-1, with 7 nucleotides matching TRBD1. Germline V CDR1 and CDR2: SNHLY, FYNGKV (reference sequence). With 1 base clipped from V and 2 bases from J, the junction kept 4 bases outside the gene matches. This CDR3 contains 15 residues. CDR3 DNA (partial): TGTGCCAGCAGCTTAGACACAGGGGCTAACACAGAAGTCTTC. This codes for CASSLDTGANTEVF. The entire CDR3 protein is CASSLDTGANTEVFF.

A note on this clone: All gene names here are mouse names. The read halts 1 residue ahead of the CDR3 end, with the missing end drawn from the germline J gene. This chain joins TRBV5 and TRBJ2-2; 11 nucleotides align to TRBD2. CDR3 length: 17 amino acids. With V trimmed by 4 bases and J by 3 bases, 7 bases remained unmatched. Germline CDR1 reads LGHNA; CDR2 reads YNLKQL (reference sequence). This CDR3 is CASSLGTGGLDTGQLYF. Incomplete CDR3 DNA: TGTGCCAGCAGCCTCGGGACTGGGGGTTTGGACACCGGGCAGCTCTAC.

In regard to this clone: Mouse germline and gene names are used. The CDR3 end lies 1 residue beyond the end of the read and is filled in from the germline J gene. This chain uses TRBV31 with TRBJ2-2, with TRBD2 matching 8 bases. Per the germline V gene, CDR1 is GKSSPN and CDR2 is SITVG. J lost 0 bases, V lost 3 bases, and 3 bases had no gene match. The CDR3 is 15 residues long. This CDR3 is CAWRDWVANTGQLYF. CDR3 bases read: TGTGCCTGGAGGGACTGGGTGGCAAACACCGGGCAGCTCTAC.

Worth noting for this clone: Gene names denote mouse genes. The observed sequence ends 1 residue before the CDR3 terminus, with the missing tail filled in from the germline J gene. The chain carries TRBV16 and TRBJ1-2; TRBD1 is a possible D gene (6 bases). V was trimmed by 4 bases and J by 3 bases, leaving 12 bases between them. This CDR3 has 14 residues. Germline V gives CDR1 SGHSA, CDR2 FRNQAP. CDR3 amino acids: CASSSPRGDSDYTF. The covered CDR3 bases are TGTGCAAGCAGCTCCCCCAGGGGAGACTCCGACTACACC.

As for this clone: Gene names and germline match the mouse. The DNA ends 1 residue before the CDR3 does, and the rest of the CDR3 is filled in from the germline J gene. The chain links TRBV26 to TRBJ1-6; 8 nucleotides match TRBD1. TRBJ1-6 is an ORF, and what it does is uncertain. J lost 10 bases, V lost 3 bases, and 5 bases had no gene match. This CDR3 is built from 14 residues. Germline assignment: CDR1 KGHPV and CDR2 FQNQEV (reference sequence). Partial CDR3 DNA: TGTGCCAGCAGTCTTGCACAGGGGGGGTCGCCCCTCTAC. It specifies CASSLAQGGSPLY. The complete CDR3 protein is CASSLAQGGSPLYF.

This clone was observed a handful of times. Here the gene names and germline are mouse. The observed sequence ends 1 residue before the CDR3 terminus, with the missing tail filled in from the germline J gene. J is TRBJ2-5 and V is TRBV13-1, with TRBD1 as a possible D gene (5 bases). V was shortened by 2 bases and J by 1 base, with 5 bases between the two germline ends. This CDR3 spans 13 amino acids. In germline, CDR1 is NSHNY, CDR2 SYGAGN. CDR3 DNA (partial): TGTGCCAGCAGTGAAGGGGACCAAGACACCCAGTAC. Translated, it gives CASSEGDQDTQY. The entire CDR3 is CASSEGDQDTQYF.

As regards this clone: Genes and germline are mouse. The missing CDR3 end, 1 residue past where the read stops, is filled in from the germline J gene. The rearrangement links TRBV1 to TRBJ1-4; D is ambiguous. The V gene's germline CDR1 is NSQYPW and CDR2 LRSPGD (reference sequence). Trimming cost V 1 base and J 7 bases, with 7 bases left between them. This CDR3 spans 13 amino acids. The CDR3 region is CTCSAGGPERLFF. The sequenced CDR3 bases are TGCACCTGCAGTGCAGGGGGTCCCGAAAGATTATTT.

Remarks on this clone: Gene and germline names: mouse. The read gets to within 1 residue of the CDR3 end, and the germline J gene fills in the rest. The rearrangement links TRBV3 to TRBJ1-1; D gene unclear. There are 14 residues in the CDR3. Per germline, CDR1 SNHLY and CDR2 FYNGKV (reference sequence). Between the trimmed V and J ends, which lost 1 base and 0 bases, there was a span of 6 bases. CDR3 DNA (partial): TGTGCCAGCAGCTTAGACAATGCAAACACAGAAGTCTTC. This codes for CASSLDNANTEVF. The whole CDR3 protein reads CASSLDNANTEVFF.

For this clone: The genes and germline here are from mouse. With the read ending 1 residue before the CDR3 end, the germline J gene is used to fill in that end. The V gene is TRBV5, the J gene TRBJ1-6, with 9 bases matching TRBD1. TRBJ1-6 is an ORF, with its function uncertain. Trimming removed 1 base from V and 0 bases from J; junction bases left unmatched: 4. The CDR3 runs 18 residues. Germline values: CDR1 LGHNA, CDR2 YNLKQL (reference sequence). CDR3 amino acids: CASSQGTGENSYNSPLYF. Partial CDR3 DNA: TGTGCCAGCAGCCAAGGGACAGGGGAGAATTCCTATAATTCGCCCCTCTAC.

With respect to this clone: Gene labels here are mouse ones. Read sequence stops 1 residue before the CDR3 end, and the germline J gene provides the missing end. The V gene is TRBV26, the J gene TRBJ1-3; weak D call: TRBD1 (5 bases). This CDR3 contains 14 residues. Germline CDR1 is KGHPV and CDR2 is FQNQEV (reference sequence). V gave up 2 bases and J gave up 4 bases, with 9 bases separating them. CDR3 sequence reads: CASSLERGGNTLYF. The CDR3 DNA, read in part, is TGTGCCAGCAGTCTGGAGAGGGGCGGAAATACGCTCTAT. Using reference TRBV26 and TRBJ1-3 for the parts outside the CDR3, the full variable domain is NSKVIQTPRYLVKGQGQKAKMRCIPEKGHPVVFWYQQNKNNEFKFLINFQNQEVLQQIDMTEKRFSAECPSNSPCSLEIQSSEAGDSALYLCASSLERGGNTLYFGEGSRLIVV.

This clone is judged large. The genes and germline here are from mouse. The sequenced part of the CDR3 DNA is TGTGCCAGCAGTCTCCCAGGGGGCTCCTATGAACAGTAC. Translating gives CASSLPGGSYEQY. The whole CDR3 protein is CASSLPGGSYEQYF. This chain joins TRBV26 and TRBJ2-7, with 7 nucleotides matching TRBD1. Coverage ceases 1 residue before the CDR3 finishes, and the germline J gene fills in the end. This CDR3 comprises 14 residues. Germline loops: CDR1 KGHPV, CDR2 FQNQEV (reference sequence). Trimming removed 3 bases from V and 0 bases from J; junction bases left unmatched: 2.

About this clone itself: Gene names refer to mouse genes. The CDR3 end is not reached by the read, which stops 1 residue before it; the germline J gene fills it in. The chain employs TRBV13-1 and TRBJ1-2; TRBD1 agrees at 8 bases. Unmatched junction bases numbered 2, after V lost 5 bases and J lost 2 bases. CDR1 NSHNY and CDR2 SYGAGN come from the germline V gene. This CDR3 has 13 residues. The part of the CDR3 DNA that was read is TGTGCCAGCAGACAGGGGGGGAACTCCGACTACACC. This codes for CASRQGGNSDYT. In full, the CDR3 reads CASRQGGNSDYTF.

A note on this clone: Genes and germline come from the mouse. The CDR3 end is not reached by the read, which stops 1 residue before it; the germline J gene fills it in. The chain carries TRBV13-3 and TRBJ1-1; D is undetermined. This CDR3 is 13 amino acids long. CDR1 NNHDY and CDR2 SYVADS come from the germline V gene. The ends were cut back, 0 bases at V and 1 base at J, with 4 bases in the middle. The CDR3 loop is CASSDGRNTEVFF. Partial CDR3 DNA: TGTGCCAGCAGTGATGGGAGGAACACAGAAGTCTTC.

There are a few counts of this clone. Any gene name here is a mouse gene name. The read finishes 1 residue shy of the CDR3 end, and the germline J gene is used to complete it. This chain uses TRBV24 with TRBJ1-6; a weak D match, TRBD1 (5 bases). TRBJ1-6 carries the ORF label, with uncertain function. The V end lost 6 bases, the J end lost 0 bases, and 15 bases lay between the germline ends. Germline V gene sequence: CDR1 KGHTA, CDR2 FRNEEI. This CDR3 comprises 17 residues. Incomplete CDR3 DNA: TGTGCCAGCAGCCTTTCCGGGACGGATTCCTATAATTCGCCCCTCTAC. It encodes CASSLSGTDSYNSPLY. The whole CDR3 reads CASSLSGTDSYNSPLYF.

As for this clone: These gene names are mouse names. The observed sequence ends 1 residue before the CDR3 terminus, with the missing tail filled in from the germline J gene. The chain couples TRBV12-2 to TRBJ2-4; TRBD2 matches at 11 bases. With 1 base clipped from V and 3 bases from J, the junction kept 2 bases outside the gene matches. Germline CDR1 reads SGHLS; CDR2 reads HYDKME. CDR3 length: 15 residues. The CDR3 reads CASSLNWGGQNTLYF. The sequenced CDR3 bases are TGTGCCAGCTCTCTAAACTGGGGGGGCCAAAACACCTTGTAC.

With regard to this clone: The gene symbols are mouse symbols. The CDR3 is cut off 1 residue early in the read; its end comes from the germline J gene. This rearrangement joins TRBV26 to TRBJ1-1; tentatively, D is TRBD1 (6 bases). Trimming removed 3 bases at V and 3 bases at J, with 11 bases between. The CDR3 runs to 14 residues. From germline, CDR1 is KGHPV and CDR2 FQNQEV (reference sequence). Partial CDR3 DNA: TGTGCCAGCAGTCTCAAACAGGGTTACACAGAAGTCTTC. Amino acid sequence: CASSLKQGYTEVF. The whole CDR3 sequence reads CASSLKQGYTEVFF. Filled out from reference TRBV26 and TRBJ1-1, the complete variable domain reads NSKVIQTPRYLVKGQGQKAKMRCIPEKGHPVVFWYQQNKNNEFKFLINFQNQEVLQQIDMTEKRFSAECPSNSPCSLEIQSSEAGDSALYLCASSLKQGYTEVFFGKGTRLTVV.

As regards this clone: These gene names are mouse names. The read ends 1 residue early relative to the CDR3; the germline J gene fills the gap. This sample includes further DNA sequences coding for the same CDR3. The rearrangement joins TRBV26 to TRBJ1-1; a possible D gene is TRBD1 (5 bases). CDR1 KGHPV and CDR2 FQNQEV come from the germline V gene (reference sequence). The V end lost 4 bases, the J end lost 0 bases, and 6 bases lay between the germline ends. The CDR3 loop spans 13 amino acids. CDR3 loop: CASSPQANTEVFF. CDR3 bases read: TGTGCCAGCAGTCCACAGGCAAACACAGAAGTCTTC.

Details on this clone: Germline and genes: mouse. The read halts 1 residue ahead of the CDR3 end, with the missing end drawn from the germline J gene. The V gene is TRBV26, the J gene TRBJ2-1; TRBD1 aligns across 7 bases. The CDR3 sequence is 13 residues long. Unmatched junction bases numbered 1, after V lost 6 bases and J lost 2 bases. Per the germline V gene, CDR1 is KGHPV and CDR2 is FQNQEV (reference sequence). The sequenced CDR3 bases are TGTGCCAGCAGGGGGACAGACTATGCTGAGCAGTTC. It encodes CASRGTDYAEQF. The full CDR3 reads CASRGTDYAEQFF. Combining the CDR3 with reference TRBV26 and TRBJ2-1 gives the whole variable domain NSKVIQTPRYLVKGQGQKAKMRCIPEKGHPVVFWYQQNKNNEFKFLINFQNQEVLQQIDMTEKRFSAECPSNSPCSLEIQSSEAGDSALYLCASRGTDYAEQFFGPGTRLTVL.

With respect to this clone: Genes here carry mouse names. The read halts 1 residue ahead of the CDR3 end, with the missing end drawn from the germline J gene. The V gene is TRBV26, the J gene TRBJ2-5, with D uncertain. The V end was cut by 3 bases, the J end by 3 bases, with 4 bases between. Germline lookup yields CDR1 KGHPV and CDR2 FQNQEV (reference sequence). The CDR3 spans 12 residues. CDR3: CASSLHQDTQYF. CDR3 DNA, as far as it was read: TGTGCCAGCAGTCTTCATCAAGACACCCAGTAC.